These T cell receptor beta chains were read from a single sample in a study of T cell responses to AZD1222 COVID-19 vaccine. TCRdb keeps only in-frame clones here, not all; method: immunoSEQ multiplex PCR. The sample has around 100,000 clones, about 87% seen once. Specimen: peripheral blood, collected on day 0 of AZD1222 vaccination. The receptors come from an adult in good health. Each CDR3 is given with its conserved first and last residue. A D gene is named only where the DNA matches it firmly.

d_call v_call cdr3_aa
- TRBV9 CASSPNLHGGPNNYGYTF
TRBD1 TRBV9 CASNQLSGTANTGELFF
TRBD1 TRBV2 CASSEATGGRTEAFF
- TRBV5-5 CASSLTVLVTEAFF
- TRBV10-3 CAISEEGNYGYTF
TRBD2 TRBV15 CATSRDRGGVDEQYF
TRBD1 TRBV19 CASSPGQGPYGYTF
TRBD1 TRBV7-8 CASSFWTGRTGELFF
- TRBV5-6 CASSGQLNEKLFF
- TRBV12-3/TRBV12-4 CASSFWTYEQYF
- TRBV9 CASSVAVSNQPQHF
TRBD1 TRBV9 CASSVGTGEKLFF
TRBD1 TRBV29-1 CSVGTGREAFF
- TRBV7-9 CASTRDGYTEAFF
- TRBV5-1 CASSLGGSYSSPLHF
- TRBV7-2 CASSRNRVLTEAFF
- TRBV28 CASTTSGSGDTEAFF
TRBD2 TRBV18 CASSGRLAGVNEQFF
- TRBV4-1 CASSQEAFSSSGNTIYF
TRBD2 TRBV5-1 CASSPGLAGEAQYF
- TRBV6-6 CASSYLEDGYTF
- TRBV15 CATTTSGGQETQYF
TRBD1 TRBV19 CASKTGAGGYTF
TRBD1 TRBV27 CASNTGDRGNTGELFF
TRBD1 TRBV5-1 CATSDRGRTGELFF
- TRBV21-1 CASSKANRPNQPQHF